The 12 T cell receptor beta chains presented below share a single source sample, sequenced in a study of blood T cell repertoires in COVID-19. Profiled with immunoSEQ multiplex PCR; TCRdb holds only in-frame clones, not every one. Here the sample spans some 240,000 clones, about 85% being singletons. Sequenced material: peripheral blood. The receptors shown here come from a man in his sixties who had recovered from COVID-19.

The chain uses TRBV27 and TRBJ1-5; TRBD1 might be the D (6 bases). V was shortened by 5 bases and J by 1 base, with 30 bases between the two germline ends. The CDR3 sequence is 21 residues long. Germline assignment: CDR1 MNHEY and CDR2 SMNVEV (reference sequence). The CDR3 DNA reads TGTGCCAGCAGTCCCCTAAGGTGGCAGGGGAAAATCTATTGGAGCAATCAGCCCCAGCATTTT. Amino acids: CASSPLRWQGKIYWSNQPQHF.

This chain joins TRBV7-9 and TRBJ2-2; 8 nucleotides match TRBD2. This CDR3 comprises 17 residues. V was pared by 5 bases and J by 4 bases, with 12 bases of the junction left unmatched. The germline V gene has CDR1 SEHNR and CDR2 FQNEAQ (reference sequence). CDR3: CASSLRTSPNITGELFF. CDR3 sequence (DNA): TGTGCCAGCAGCCTACGGACTAGCCCTAATATCACCGGGGAGCTGTTTTTT.

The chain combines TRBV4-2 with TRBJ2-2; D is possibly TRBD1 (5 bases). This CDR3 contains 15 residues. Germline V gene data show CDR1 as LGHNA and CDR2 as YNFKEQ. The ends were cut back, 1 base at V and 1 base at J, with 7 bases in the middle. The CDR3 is CASSQGQGNTGELFF. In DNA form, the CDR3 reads TGTGCCAGCAGCCAAGGGCAGGGGAACACCGGGGAGCTGTTTTTT.

CDR3 sequence (DNA): TGTGCCAGCAGTCCAGGGGGAGTGGGCTATGGCTACACCTTC. This gives the protein CASSPGGVGYGYTF. This chain links TRBV28 with TRBJ1-2; 7 bases align to TRBD1. Trimming cost V 5 bases and J 4 bases; bases outside gene matches: 7. The CDR3 is 14 residues long. Germline V gene data show CDR1 as MDHEN and CDR2 as SYDVKM.

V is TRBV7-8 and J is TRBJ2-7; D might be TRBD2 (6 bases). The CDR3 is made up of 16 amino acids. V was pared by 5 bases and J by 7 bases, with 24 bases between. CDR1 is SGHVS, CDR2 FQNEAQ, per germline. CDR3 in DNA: TGTGCCAGCAGCCTAACCGGACGGGGGATTATGGTTGAGCAGTACGTC. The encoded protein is CASSLTGRGIMVEQYV.

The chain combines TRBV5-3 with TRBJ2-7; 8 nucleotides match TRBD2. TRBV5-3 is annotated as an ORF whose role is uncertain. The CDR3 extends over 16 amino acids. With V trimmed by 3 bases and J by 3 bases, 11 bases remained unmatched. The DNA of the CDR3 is TGTGCCAGAAGCTCCCTAACGACGGGGGGGTGCTACGAGCAGTACTTC. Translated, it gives CARSSLTTGGCYEQYF.

The CDR3, as DNA: TGTGCCAGCAGCTTAGCTTTCCGGGTGAACACTGAAGCTTTCTTT. Protein product: CASSLAFRVNTEAFF. The chain carries TRBV7-2 and TRBJ1-1; no firm D call. This CDR3 spans 15 amino acids. Trimming shortened V by 0 bases and J by 0 bases, and 8 bases separated the two germline ends. Germline CDR1 reads SGHTA; CDR2 reads FQGNSA.

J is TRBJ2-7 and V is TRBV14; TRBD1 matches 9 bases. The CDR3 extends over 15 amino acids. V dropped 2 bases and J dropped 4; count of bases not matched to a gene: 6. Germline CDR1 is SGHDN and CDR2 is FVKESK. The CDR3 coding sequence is TGTGCCAGCAGCCAACTGGGACAGGGACTGTACGAGCAGTACTTC. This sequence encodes CASSQLGQGLYEQYF.

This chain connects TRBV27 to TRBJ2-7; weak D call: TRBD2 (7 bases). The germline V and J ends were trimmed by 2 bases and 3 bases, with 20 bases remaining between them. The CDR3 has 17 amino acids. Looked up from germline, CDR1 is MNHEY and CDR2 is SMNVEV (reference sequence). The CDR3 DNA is TGTGCCAGCAGTTTACCGGGGAGGGGGGGTCCCCTCTACGAGCAGTACGTC. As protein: CASSLPGRGGPLYEQYV.

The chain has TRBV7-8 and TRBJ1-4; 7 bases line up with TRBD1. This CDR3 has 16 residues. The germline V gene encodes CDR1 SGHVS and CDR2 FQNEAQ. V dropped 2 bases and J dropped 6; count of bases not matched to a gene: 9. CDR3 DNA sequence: TGTGCCAGCAGCTTATCGGGCCGGGACAGCCATGAAAAACTGTTTTTT. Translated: CASSLSGRDSHEKLFF.

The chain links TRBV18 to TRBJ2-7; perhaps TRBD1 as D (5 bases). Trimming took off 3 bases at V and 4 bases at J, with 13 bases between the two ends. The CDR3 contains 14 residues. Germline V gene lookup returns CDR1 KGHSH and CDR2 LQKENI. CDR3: CASSPADRFYEQYF. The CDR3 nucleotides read TGTGCCAGCTCACCCGCCGACAGATTTTACGAGCAGTACTTC.

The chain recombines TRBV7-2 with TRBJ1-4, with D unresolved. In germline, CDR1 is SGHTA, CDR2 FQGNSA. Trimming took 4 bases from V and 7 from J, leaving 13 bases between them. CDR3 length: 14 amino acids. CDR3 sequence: CASSSWGRGEKLFF. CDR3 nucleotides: TGTGCCAGCAGCTCATGGGGTCGGGGTGAAAAACTGTTTTTT.